These T cell receptor beta chains were read from a single sample in a study of cytomegalovirus exposure and HLA in healthy donors. Assay used: immunoSEQ multiplex PCR; TCRdb lists only in-frame clones, some missing. The sample contains approximately 150,000 clones, more than 80% of which appear only once. The specimen was PBMCs. These TCRs come from a woman aged 45-65 years in good health and CMV-seronegative. The CDR3 runs from the conserved cysteine through the conserved F or W. A D gene is named only where the DNA matches it firmly.

j_call d_call v_call cdr3_aa
TRBJ2-7 NA TRBV4-3 CASSQERVRYEQYF
TRBJ2-1 TRBD2 TRBV4-1 CASSQDRTSGWSEQFF
TRBJ2-3 TRBD2 TRBV29-1 CSVEEGLAVADTQYF
TRBJ2-7 NA TRBV27 CASSFSGAPFYEQYF
TRBJ1-1 NA TRBV29-1 CSVDGGLLNTEAFF
TRBJ1-1 NA TRBV7-9 CASSLRTEAFF
TRBJ2-3 TRBD2 TRBV14 CASSQDLLAGGSSTDTQYF
TRBJ2-2 TRBD2 TRBV2 CASSPRWREGTGELFF
TRBJ1-4 NA TRBV7-9 CASSLAQTNEKLFF
TRBJ1-4 NA TRBV5-6 CASSVRQMSNEKLFF
TRBJ1-2 NA TRBV18 CASSPQVNYGYTF
TRBJ1-6 NA TRBV4-1 CASSPRDRGNFPLHF
TRBJ2-7 NA TRBV30 CAWSLTGAAYEQYF
TRBJ2-5 TRBD2 TRBV2 CASSPGGGRGQETQYF
TRBJ1-1 NA TRBV7-9 CASSSQGGPGGPNTEAFF
TRBJ2-3 TRBD1 TRBV18 CASSISWDREDTQYF
TRBJ1-1 TRBD1 TRBV5-1 CASSAGTGSTEAFF
TRBJ1-2 NA TRBV18 CASSPPAPYGYTF
TRBJ2-2 NA TRBV6-1 CASSNGGLDTGELFF
TRBJ1-5 TRBD1 TRBV19 CASSTPGQGINQPQHF
TRBJ1-1 NA TRBV4-3 CASSQESTGEAFF
TRBJ2-5 TRBD2 TRBV15 CATSRDKTSGNQETQYF
TRBJ2-7 NA TRBV11-2 CASSLEDWFMDEQYF
TRBJ1-5 NA TRBV21-1 CASSEARNQPQHF
TRBJ1-2 NA TRBV11-2 CASSRGGNYGYTF
TRBJ2-7 TRBD1 TRBV4-3 CASSQEAGQGYEQYF
TRBJ2-1 TRBD2 TRBV5-1 CASSATLLAGVDEQFF
TRBJ2-3 TRBD2 TRBV5-8 CASTLYGGGAFGDTQYF
TRBJ1-1 TRBD1 TRBV2 CASSGSQGASTEAFF
TRBJ1-5 NA TRBV19 CASSKVVGVGGNQPQHF
TRBJ1-1 NA TRBV7-2 CASSPNSFTEAFF
TRBJ2-7 NA TRBV6-1 CASSGSRGDATGQYF
TRBJ2-1 TRBD1 TRBV28 CASSIPRKGASNEQFF
TRBJ2-5 NA TRBV9 CASSALGTLQETQYF
TRBJ1-6 TRBD1 TRBV6-1 CASSQGQGDPYNSPLHF
TRBJ1-2 TRBD1 TRBV5-6 CASRKIDRADGYTF
TRBJ1-2 NA TRBV9 CASSVARDINYGYTF
TRBJ2-7 NA TRBV6-6 CASSYIGGGGVEQYF
TRBJ2-1 TRBD2 TRBV7-8 CASSSRLAGYNEQFF
TRBJ2-3 TRBD2 TRBV12-5 CASGLVRTSGGSTDTQYF
TRBJ2-7 TRBD2 TRBV5-1 CASSLAGVDEQYF
TRBJ1-2 TRBD1 TRBV4-1 CASSQDGTGVNYGYTF
TRBJ2-3 TRBD2 TRBV19 CASSTPGLGSDTQYF